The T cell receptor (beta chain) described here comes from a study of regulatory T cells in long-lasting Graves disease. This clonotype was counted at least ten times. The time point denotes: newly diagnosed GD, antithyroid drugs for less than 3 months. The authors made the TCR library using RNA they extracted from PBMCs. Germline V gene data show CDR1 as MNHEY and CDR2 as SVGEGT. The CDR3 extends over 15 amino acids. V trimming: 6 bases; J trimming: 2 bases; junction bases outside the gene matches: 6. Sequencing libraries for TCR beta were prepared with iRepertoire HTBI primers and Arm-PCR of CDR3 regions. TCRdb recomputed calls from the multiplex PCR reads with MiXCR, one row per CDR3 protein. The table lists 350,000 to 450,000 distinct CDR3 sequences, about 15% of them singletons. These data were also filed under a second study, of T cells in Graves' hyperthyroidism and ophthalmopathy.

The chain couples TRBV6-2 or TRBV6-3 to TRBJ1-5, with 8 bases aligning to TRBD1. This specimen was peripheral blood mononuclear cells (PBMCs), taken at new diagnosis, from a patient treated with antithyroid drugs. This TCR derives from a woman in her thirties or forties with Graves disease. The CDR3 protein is CASRDRASGNQPQHF. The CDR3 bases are TGTGCCAGCAGGGACAGGGCTTCAGGCAATCAGCCCCAGCATTTT.